This TCR beta chain came from a study of cytomegalovirus exposure and HLA in healthy donors. General study findings and limits: Roughly uniform sequencing depth across donors was assumed, possibly incorrectly. Later on, analysis showed that most CMV-associated TCR beta chains appeared to be HLA-restricted. Investigators reported over 150 TCR beta chains as tied to cytomegalovirus.

This PCR relied on a set of 60 Vbeta primers and 13 Jbeta primers. The table came from immunoSEQ multiplex PCR; TCRdb's copy has only in-frame clones and leaves some out. The repertoire includes 150,000 to 200,000 clones, around 77% of them detected once, and about 2.4% sits in the top ten. Between the trimmed V and J ends, which lost 4 bases and 7 bases, there was a span of 9 bases. The CDR3 has 12 amino acids. The germline V gene encodes CDR1 SGHNT and CDR2 YYREEE (reference sequence). Worth noting for this clone: Its antigen is still unknown.

The chain combines TRBV5-4 with TRBJ2-4, with D perhaps TRBD1 (6 bases). Specimen: PBMCs. The sequence was obtained from a man between 60 and 70 years old in good health and CMV-seronegative. CDR3 in DNA: TGTGCCAGCAGCGACCAGGGGAACATTCAGTACTTC. The encoded protein is CASSDQGNIQYF.